There are many counts of the clone carrying this T cell receptor beta chain. This sample was included in a study of molecular identifiers for immune sequencing clone quantification. Germline V CDR1 and CDR2: SGHVS, FNYEAQ. There are 13 residues in the CDR3. V lost 1 base and J lost 4, with 7 bases in between. MiXCR, applied by TCRdb to the PCR reads, yields one record per CDR3 protein. The sample comprises about 630,000 distinct CDR3 sequences, 25% of which are singletons, and about 0.81% rests with the top ten. This chain connects TRBV7-6 to TRBJ2-5; D gene ambiguous. This clonotype was obtained from a human donor in good health. Some libraries in this study had Jurkat cell RNA spiked in. Sequenced: naive CD8+ T cells from blood, with Jurkat cell RNA spiked in. Subset: FACS-sorted CD8+CD4-CCR7+CD45RA+ naive T cells. CDR3 DNA: TGTGCCAGCAGCTTAGTACAGCCAGAGACCCAGTACTTC. Translated: CASSLVQPETQYF. Complete variable domain (other parts from reference TRBV7-6 and TRBJ2-5): GAGVSQSPRYKVTKRGQDVALRCDPISGHVSLYWYRQALGQGPEFLTYFNYEAQQDKSGLPNDRFSAERPEGSISTLTIQRTEQRDSAMYRCASSLVQPETQYFGPGTRLLVL.